This T cell receptor beta chain was profiled in a study of T cells after yellow fever vaccination (dated by TCRdb to 2018 to 2020). Regarding the research as a whole: The SMART-Seq v4 Ultra Low Input RNA kit was used to prepare libraries from fractions with low cell numbers. To follow T-cell clones before and after primary and booster YFV17D yellow fever vaccination, bulk TCR alpha and beta repertoires were sequenced over time. Two healthy male donors made up the cohort, one aged 18 to 29 years and the other aged 30 to 40 years. Blood was collected at multiple timepoints before and after primary and secondary immunization, and bulk PBMC replicates and cell subsets were isolated. Summary of the overall study and its limitations: FACS-sorted repertoires could contain abundant contaminating clonotypes from the bulk population, so computational filtering was required. The study included only a couple of donors, which limits how far the findings can be generalized. A small fraction of clonotypes appeared in both the CD4 and CD8 compartments, likely as a result of convergent recombination. The secondary T-cell response was weaker than the primary response but faster, peaking on day 5 instead of day 15. Most clones expanded after primary vaccination (approximately 95% of CD4 and 88% of CD8) were re-detected after the booster, suggesting that broad memory maintenance occurred.

TCR cDNA was synthesized by 5'RACE template switching, which introduced a universal primer site and unique molecular identifiers. Priming for cDNA synthesis came from both the TCR alpha and TCR beta constant segments. Libraries were amplified in two PCR steps, with sample barcodes and sequencing adapters added in the second step. Sequencing of libraries was done on Illumina HiSeq 2500 (2x100 bp) or NovaSeq (2x150 bp). Turning to the authors' computational methods: Demultiplexing of reads and collapsing into UMI consensus sequences were performed with MIGEC, and V(D)J alignment was carried out with MiXCR. Clonotypes responding to the vaccine were identified with edgeR on replicate PBMC samples, with the criteria of FDR below 0.01 and a log2 fold change above 5 up to day 15. Bulk clonotypes were assigned CD4 or CD8 identity according to which sequenced CD4 or CD8 repertoire held them at higher abundance. TCRdb's own reprocessing of the public reads used fastp at Q25 and MiXCR and kept productive beta chains. Each CDR3 protein gets just one entry, which takes the most common genes and DNA from the rows behind it. Clone size and V and J calls follow TCRdb, not the original study. The sample profile shows about 63,000 distinct CDR3 sequences; around 7.4% of them were found once. The leading ten clones occupy roughly a third of the sample.

The CDR3, cysteine through phenylalanine, is 15 amino acids long. Just the 45-base CDR3 DNA is kept, in frame starting at base 1. From the germline V gene, CDR1 is SGDLS and CDR2 is YYNGEE. V and J lose 3 bases and 2 bases, and a span of 13 bases separates them. The treatment or condition label for this specimen denotes: live attenuated yellow fever vaccine strain. PBMCs were isolated from peripheral blood using a standard Ficoll-Paque protocol. Dynabeads CD4 and CD8 positive selection kits were used to isolate the CD4 and CD8 T-cell fractions. TriZol was used to extract RNA from bulk PBMCs, CD4 and CD8 fractions, and dextramer-positive and dextramer-negative fractions. This clonotype occurred many times. The antigen it recognizes is unknown. Per-base qualities were not stored, and no clone one base away is much larger.

This sequence uses TRBV9 and TRBJ2-3; the D segment cannot be called with confidence. The source material was CD8+ T cells sorted from PBMCs, sampled 15 days after the yellow fever booster vaccination. The source is a man aged 30 to 45 who received the YFV17D yellow fever vaccine. The CDR3 in this case is CASSEGLLLTDTQYF. The nucleotide sequence reads TGTGCCAGCAGCGAGGGCCTCCTCCTCACAGATACGCAGTATTTT.